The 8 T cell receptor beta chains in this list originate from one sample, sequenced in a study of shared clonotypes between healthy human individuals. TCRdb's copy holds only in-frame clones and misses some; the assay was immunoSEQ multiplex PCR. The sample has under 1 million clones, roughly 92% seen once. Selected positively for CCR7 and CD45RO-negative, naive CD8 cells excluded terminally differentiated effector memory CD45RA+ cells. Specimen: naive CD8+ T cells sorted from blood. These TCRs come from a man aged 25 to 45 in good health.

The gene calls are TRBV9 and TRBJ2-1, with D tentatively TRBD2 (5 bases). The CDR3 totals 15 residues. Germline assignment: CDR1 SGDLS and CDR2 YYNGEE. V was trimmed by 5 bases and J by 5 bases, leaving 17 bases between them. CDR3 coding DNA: TGTGCCAGCAGTGAGGGTCAGGTCAGAAACAATGAGCAGTTCTTC. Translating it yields CASSEGQVRNNEQFF.

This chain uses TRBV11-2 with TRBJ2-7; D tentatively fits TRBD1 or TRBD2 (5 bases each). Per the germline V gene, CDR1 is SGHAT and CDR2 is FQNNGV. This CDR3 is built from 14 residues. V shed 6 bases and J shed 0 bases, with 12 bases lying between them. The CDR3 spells CASSSGASSYEQYF. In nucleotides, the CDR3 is TGTGCCAGCAGTTCCGGGGCCTCCTCCTACGAGCAGTACTTC.

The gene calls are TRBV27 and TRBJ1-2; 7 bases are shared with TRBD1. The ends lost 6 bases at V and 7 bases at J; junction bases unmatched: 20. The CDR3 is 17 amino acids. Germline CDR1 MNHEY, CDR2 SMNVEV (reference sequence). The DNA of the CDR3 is TGTGCCAGCAGACCTCTTCCTGGTGCCACAGGGGTGGGTGGCTACACCTTC. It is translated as CASRPLPGATGVGGYTF.

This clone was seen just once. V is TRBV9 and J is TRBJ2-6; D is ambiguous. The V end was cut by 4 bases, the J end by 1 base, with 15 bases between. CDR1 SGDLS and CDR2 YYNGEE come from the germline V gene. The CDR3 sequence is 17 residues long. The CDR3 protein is CASSSHIKGSGANVLTF. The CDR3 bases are TGTGCCAGCAGCTCACATATTAAAGGTTCTGGGGCCAACGTCCTGACTTTC. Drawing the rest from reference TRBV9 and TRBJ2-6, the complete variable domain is DSGVTQTPKHLITATGQRVTLRCSPRSGDLSVYWYQQSLDQGLQFLIQYYNGEERAKGNILERFSAQQFPDLHSELNLSSLELGDSALYFCASSSHIKGSGANVLTFGAGSRLTVL.

DNA for the CDR3: TGTGCCAGCAGTTTATCAGGGATGCGAACTGAAGCTTTCTTT. Protein sequence: CASSLSGMRTEAFF. This chain connects TRBV27 to TRBJ1-1; D not resolved. CDR1 MNHEY and CDR2 SMNVEV come from the germline V gene (reference sequence). The CDR3 is made up of 14 amino acids. The V end was cut by 0 bases, the J end by 5 bases, with 10 bases between.

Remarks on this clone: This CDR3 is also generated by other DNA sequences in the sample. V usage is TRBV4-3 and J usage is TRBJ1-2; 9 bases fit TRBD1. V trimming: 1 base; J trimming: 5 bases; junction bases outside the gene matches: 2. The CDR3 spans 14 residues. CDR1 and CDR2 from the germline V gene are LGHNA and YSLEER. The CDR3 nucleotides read TGCGCCAGCAGCCAAGGACAGGGGGGTTATGGCTACACCTTC. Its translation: CASSQGQGGYGYTF.

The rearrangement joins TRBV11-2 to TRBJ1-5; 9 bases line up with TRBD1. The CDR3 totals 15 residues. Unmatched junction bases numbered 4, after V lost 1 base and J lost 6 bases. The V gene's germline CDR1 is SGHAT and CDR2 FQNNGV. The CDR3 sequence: CASSLGGTGTQPQHF. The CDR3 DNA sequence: TGTGCCAGCAGCTTAGGTGGGACAGGGACTCAGCCCCAGCATTTT.

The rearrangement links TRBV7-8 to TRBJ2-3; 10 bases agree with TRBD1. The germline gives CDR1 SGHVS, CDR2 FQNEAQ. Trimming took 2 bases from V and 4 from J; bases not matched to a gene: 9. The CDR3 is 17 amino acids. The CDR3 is CASSLLSGQGFSDTQYF. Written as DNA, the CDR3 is TGTGCCAGCAGCTTATTATCGGGACAGGGGTTTTCAGATACGCAGTATTTT. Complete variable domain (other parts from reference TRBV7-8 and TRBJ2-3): GAGVSQSPRYKVAKRGQDVALRCDPISGHVSLFWYQQALGQGPEFLTYFQNEAQLDKSGLPSDRFFAERPEGSVSTLKIQRTQQEDSAVYLCASSLLSGQGFSDTQYFGPGTRLTVL.